The 17 T cell receptor beta chains given below trace back to one sample, sequenced in a study of blood T cell repertoires in COVID-19. Data came from immunoSEQ multiplex PCR; TCRdb stores just in-frame clones and leaves some out. The sample includes tens of thousands of clones, 86% of them seen just once. The sequencing input was peripheral blood. The receptors were sampled from a woman older than 75 in a cohort sampled during active or convalescent COVID-19.

V and J are TRBV28 and TRBJ1-2, with 7 bases that match TRBD1. This CDR3 contains 17 residues. Germline trimming cut 4 bases from V and 4 bases from J; bases unmatched to any gene: 15. Germline CDR1 and CDR2: MDHEN and SYDVKM. CDR3 region: CASSSQSTGRRRYGYTF. CDR3 nucleotide sequence: TGTGCCAGCAGTTCTCAATCGACAGGGAGAAGACGCTATGGCTACACCTTC.

The chain employs TRBV28 and TRBJ2-5; a weak D match, TRBD2 (6 bases). Germline values: CDR1 MDHEN, CDR2 SYDVKM. The CDR3 contains 14 residues. V was shortened by 2 bases and J by 4 bases, with 11 bases between the two germline ends. CDR3 protein: CASSLRGGIETQYF. The CDR3 bases are TGTGCCAGCAGTTTAAGGGGCGGGATAGAGACCCAGTACTTC.

The chain links TRBV27 to TRBJ2-1, with D tentatively TRBD2 (6 bases). The CDR3 runs to 15 residues. Trimming removed 1 base at V and 6 bases at J, with 13 bases between. Germline values: CDR1 MNHEY, CDR2 SMNVEV (reference sequence). CDR3 residues: CASSLLTGDGNEQFF. Written as DNA, the CDR3 is TGTGCCAGCAGTTTATTAACGGGAGATGGCAATGAGCAGTTCTTC.

In this sample, this clone turned up a few times. The V gene is TRBV4-1, the J gene TRBJ1-4; 10 positions agree with TRBD1. Germline lookup yields CDR1 MGHRA and CDR2 YSYEKL. The ends lost 3 bases at V and 7 bases at J; junction bases unmatched: 8. This CDR3 comprises 16 residues. CDR3 in DNA: TGCGCCAGCAGCCAGGTTCGGACAGGGGGAGGTGAAAAACTGTTTTTT. It specifies CASSQVRTGGGEKLFF.

The chain carries TRBV6-1 and TRBJ1-5; a weak D match, TRBD1 (5 bases). V shed 2 bases and J shed 7 bases, with 12 bases lying between them. CDR1 and CDR2 from the germline V gene are MNHNS and SASEGT. This CDR3 is 14 amino acids long. CDR3 nucleotide sequence: TGTGCCAGCAGTGAACAGGGAGGAAGCCAGCCCCAGCATTTT. This encodes CASSEQGGSQPQHF.

The rearrangement joins TRBV10-1 to TRBJ2-3; 8 bases align to TRBD1. Germline values: CDR1 WNHNN, CDR2 SYGVQD (reference sequence). V trimming: 4 bases; J trimming: 2 bases; junction bases outside the gene matches: 2. This CDR3 spans 14 amino acids. This CDR3 is CASSGQGSTDTQYF. The CDR3 DNA reads as TGCGCCAGCAGTGGACAGGGGTCCACAGATACGCAGTATTTT.

The chain recombines TRBV3-1 (or the pseudogene TRBV3-2) with TRBJ1-3; D might be TRBD1 (5 bases). The germline V gene encodes CDR1 LGHDT and CDR2 YNNKEL (reference sequence). V was trimmed by 0 bases and J by 0 bases, leaving 15 bases between them. The CDR3 extends over 18 amino acids. This CDR3 is CASSQDLRQHNSGNTIYF. The CDR3 DNA is TGTGCCAGCAGCCAAGATCTCAGACAGCATAACTCTGGAAACACCATATATTTT.

V is TRBV28 and J is TRBJ1-2, with TRBD1 identical over 8 bases. There are 14 residues in the CDR3. V trimming: 6 bases; J trimming: 4 bases; junction bases outside the gene matches: 7. The germline V gene has CDR1 MDHEN and CDR2 SYDVKM. CDR3 bases: TGTGCCAGCAGAGCGACAGGGGAGGGCTATGGCTACACCTTC. Amino acid sequence: CASRATGEGYGYTF.

V gene TRBV2 combines with J gene TRBJ1-3; D is undetermined. Germline CDR1 and CDR2: SNHLY and FYNNEI. This CDR3 is built from 11 residues. Trimming removed 6 bases at V and 4 bases at J, with 4 bases between. The CDR3 loop reads CASREGNTIYF. In nucleotides, the CDR3 is TGTGCCAGCAGAGAGGGAAACACCATATATTTT.

This clone came up a few times. This chain's CDR3 is CASSLTGSYEQYF. The CDR3 DNA reads TGTGCCAGCAGTTTAACAGGTTCCTACGAGCAGTACTTC. The gene calls are TRBV27 and TRBJ2-7, with a weak D call TRBD1 (5 bases). The length of the CDR3 is 13 residues. CDR1 is MNHEY and CDR2 is SMNVEV in the germline V gene (reference sequence). Trimming cost V 2 bases and J 1 base, with 6 bases left between them.

The genes are TRBV3-1 (or the pseudogene TRBV3-2) and TRBJ2-3; D remains unclear. Trimming stripped 1 base from V and 6 bases from J, with 8 bases between. This CDR3 comprises 13 residues. CDR1 LGHDT and CDR2 YNNKEL come from the germline V gene (reference sequence). The CDR3 reads CASSQASVDTQYF. CDR3 coding DNA: TGTGCCAGCAGCCAAGCTAGTGTTGATACGCAGTATTTT.

CDR3 residues: CASRDPGQGNHEQYF. The CDR3 nucleotides are TGTGCCAGTAGGGATCCGGGACAGGGGAACCACGAGCAGTACTTC. The chain recombines TRBV19 with TRBJ2-7; 10 positions match TRBD1. There are 15 residues in the CDR3. V dropped 6 bases and J dropped 5; count of bases not matched to a gene: 10. Germline V gives CDR1 LNHDA, CDR2 SQIVND (reference sequence).

The chain links TRBV4-1 to TRBJ2-7; 7 bases fit TRBD2. Trimming cost V 4 bases and J 3 bases; bases outside gene matches: 3. The CDR3 runs 13 residues. The germline CDR1 and CDR2 sequences are MGHRA and YSYEKL. DNA for the CDR3: TGCGCCAGCAGCCTGGAGCGGGACTACGAGCAGTACTTC. Translating it yields CASSLERDYEQYF.

This clone was detected only once. The rearrangement joins TRBV2 to TRBJ1-2, with 7 bases that match TRBD1. V lost 6 bases and J lost 5; bases outside the gene matches: 6. Germline V gene sequence: CDR1 SNHLY, CDR2 FYNNEI. This CDR3 is built from 13 residues. CDR3 in DNA: TGTGCCAGCAGGTACGGGACAGAATATGGCTACACCTTC. Amino acids: CASRYGTEYGYTF.

This clone showed up just once. The chain combines TRBV6-5 with TRBJ1-4; D not certain. The CDR3 covers 14 residues. Germline V gene sequence: CDR1 MNHEY, CDR2 SVGAGI. V lost 5 bases and J 0 bases, leaving 7 bases between the germline ends. CDR3 region: CASSPSATNEKLFF. The CDR3 DNA is TGTGCCAGCAGTCCCTCCGCAACTAATGAAAAACTGTTTTTT.

The chain has TRBV15 and TRBJ1-2, with 9 bases fitting TRBD1. The CDR3 has 15 residues. Germline loops: CDR1 LNHNV, CDR2 YYDKDF (reference sequence). With 4 bases clipped from V and 8 bases from J, the junction kept 11 bases outside the gene matches. For the CDR3, the DNA is TGTGCCACCAGCACCTTGGGACAGGGCTTAGGGGGCTACACCTTC. Its translation is CATSTLGQGLGGYTF.

The CDR3: CASSQYGTGVSLGGYTF. The CDR3 DNA is TGTGCCAGCAGCCAATACGGGACAGGGGTTTCTCTGGGAGGCTACACCTTC. V usage is TRBV3-1 (or the pseudogene TRBV3-2) and J usage is TRBJ1-2; TRBD1 aligns across 10 bases. Germline CDR1 reads LGHDT; CDR2 reads YNNKEL (reference sequence). The trim removed 2 bases at V and 8 bases at J, leaving 14 bases unmatched. CDR3 size: 17 residues.